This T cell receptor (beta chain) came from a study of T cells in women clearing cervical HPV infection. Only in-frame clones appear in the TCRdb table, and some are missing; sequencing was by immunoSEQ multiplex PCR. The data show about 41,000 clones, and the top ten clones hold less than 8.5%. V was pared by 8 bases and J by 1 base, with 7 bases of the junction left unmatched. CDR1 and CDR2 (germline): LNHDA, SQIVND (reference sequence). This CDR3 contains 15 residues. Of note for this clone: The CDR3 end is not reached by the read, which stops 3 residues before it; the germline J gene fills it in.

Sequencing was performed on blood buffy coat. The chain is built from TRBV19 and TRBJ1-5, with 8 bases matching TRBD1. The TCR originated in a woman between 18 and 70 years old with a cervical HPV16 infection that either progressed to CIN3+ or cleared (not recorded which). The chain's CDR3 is CASETGAVSNQPQHF. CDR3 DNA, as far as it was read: TGTGCCAGTGAGACAGGGGCCGTCAGCAATCAGCCC.